Shown below are 28 T cell receptor beta chains from a single sample sequenced in a study of cytomegalovirus exposure and HLA in healthy donors. PCR was performed using 60 Vbeta and 13 Jbeta primers. The table came from immunoSEQ multiplex PCR; TCRdb's copy has only in-frame clones and leaves some out. The sample table sets out about 32,000 clones. The sequenced sample consisted of PBMCs. The receptors shown here come from a female donor in good health and CMV-seronegative.

In DNA form, the CDR3 reads TGTGCCAGCAGCTTAGGGGATACAGGGGAAGATACGCAGTATTTT. It yields the protein CASSLGDTGEDTQYF. The chain couples TRBV7-9 to TRBJ2-3; 7 bases line up with TRBD1. CDR1 is SEHNR and CDR2 is FQNEAQ in the germline V gene (reference sequence). The length of the CDR3 is 15 residues. Trimming at V came to 1 base and at J to 5 bases, leaving 6 bases not matched to a gene. Based on the CDR3 plus reference TRBV7-9 and TRBJ2-3, the full variable domain is DTGVSQNPRHKITKRGQNVTFRCDPISEHNRLYWYRQTLGQGPEFLTYFQNEAQLEKSRLLSDRFSAERPKGSFSTLEIQRTEQGDSAMYLCASSLGDTGEDTQYFGPGTRLTVL.

This rearrangement joins TRBV13 to TRBJ2-5; 7 bases are shared with TRBD1. The junction had 5 bases not matched to a gene; V was cut back by 3 bases and J by 4 bases. The CDR3 is 14 residues long. Per germline, CDR1 PRHDT and CDR2 FYEKMQ (reference sequence). The DNA for the CDR3 is TGTGCCAGCAGCTTCAGGGACAGCGGAGAGACCCAGTACTTC. This sequence encodes CASSFRDSGETQYF.

The chain is built from TRBV10-2 and TRBJ2-2; the match to TRBD1 covers 10 bases. V lost 5 bases to trimming and J lost 4 bases; unmatched junction nucleotides: 7. Germline values: CDR1 WSHSY, CDR2 SAAADI. The CDR3 is 16 amino acids. Here the CDR3 DNA reads TGCGCCAGCAGTTCCGGACAGGGGGTCGGCACCGGGGAGCTGTTTTTT. Protein: CASSSGQGVGTGELFF.

The chain carries TRBV4-1 and TRBJ1-2; D is perhaps TRBD1 (5 bases). This CDR3 comprises 17 residues. Trimming took off 5 bases at V and 3 bases at J, with 22 bases between the two ends. The germline V gene encodes CDR1 MGHRA and CDR2 YSYEKL. The chain's CDR3 is CASSSQGAWGVDYGYTF. In DNA form, the CDR3 reads TGCGCCAGCAGCAGCCAAGGGGCATGGGGGGTTGACTATGGCTACACCTTC.

The chain is built from TRBV29-1 and TRBJ2-3, with 12 bases identical to TRBD2. Germline V CDR1 and CDR2: SQVTM, ANQGSEA. The trim removed 3 bases at V and 1 base at J, leaving 2 bases unmatched. The CDR3 loop spans 15 amino acids. The CDR3 DNA reads as TGCAGCGTTGATCGGACTAGCGGGGGCACAGATACGCAGTATTTT. Amino acids: CSVDRTSGGTDTQYF.

The J gene is TRBJ1-1, the V gene TRBV4-3; the D is unclear. Germline loops: CDR1 LGHNA, CDR2 YSLEER. V gave up 1 base and J gave up 4 bases, with 13 bases separating them. The CDR3 has 15 residues. CDR3 loop: CASSQGAGGITEAFF. The CDR3 region has the DNA TGCGCCAGCAGCCAAGGAGCTGGCGGGATCACTGAAGCTTTCTTT.

The chain uses TRBV28 and TRBJ1-2; TRBD1 matches 7 bases. The V gene's germline CDR1 is MDHEN and CDR2 SYDVKM. This CDR3 is 16 amino acids long. Germline trimming cut 3 bases from V and 4 bases from J; bases unmatched to any gene: 11. The CDR3: CASSLVPSTGAYGYTF. The CDR3 coding sequence is TGTGCCAGCAGTTTGGTTCCCTCTACAGGGGCCTATGGCTACACCTTC.

The genes are TRBV11-2 and TRBJ2-1; TRBD2 is a possible D gene (5 bases). V was shortened by 7 bases and J by 3 bases, with 13 bases between the two germline ends. CDR1 and CDR2 from the germline V gene are SGHAT and FQNNGV. CDR3 size: 14 residues. The chain's CDR3 is CASKGPGFYNEQFF. For the CDR3, the DNA is TGTGCCAGCAAGGGCCCGGGGTTCTACAATGAGCAGTTCTTC. Drawing the rest from reference TRBV11-2 and TRBJ2-1, the complete variable domain is EAGVAQSPRYKIIEKRQSVAFWCNPISGHATLYWYQQILGQGPKLLIQFQNNGVVDDSQLPKDRFSAERLKGVDSTLKIQPAKLEDSAVYLCASKGPGFYNEQFFGPGTRLTVL.

The chain combines TRBV21-1 with TRBJ2-7; TRBD2 is the table's D call and was not checked against the DNA. TRBV21-1 is a pseudogene locus. This CDR3 is 15 amino acids long. This CDR3 reads CASSKGSGGRYEQYF. Here the CDR3 DNA reads TGTGCCAGCAGCAAGGGTAGCGGGGGGAGGTACGAGCAGTACTTC.

The J gene is TRBJ1-1, the V gene TRBV28; D is ambiguous. V was shortened by 8 bases and J by 4 bases, with 8 bases between the two germline ends. This CDR3 comprises 11 residues. From germline, CDR1 is MDHEN and CDR2 SYDVKM. The CDR3 DNA reads TGTGCCAGCCCCTCAGGCACTGAAGCTTTCTTT. It translates to CASPSGTEAFF.

The gene calls are TRBV7-3 and TRBJ2-3, with TRBD2 matching over 8 bases. The CDR3 consists of 15 residues. Germline CDR1 reads SGHTA; CDR2 reads FQGTGA. The V segment lost 3 bases and the J segment 4 bases; nucleotides outside the gene matches: 6. The CDR3 is CASSFIAGPADTQYF. The CDR3 nucleotides are TGTGCCAGCAGCTTCATAGCGGGGCCGGCAGATACGCAGTATTTT.

The CDR3 sequence is CASSRGTPDSGNTIYF. The CDR3 DNA sequence: TGCGCCAGCAGCCGCGGGACGCCAGACTCTGGAAACACCATATATTTT. This rearrangement joins TRBV5-1 to TRBJ1-3, with D perhaps TRBD1 (5 bases). Germline V gene lookup returns CDR1 SGHRS and CDR2 YFSETQ. The CDR3 is made up of 16 amino acids. V was clipped by 4 bases and J by 0 bases, with 14 bases between them.

The V call is TRBV9, the J call TRBJ2-1; no clear D gene. CDR3 length: 12 amino acids. Per germline, CDR1 SGDLS and CDR2 YYNGEE. Trimming stripped 4 bases from V and 3 bases from J, with 5 bases between. The CDR3: CASSPRYNEQFF. The CDR3 DNA reads TGTGCCAGCAGCCCCCGCTACAATGAGCAGTTCTTC. Supplemented by reference TRBV9 and TRBJ2-1, the full variable domain reads DSGVTQTPKHLITATGQRVTLRCSPRSGDLSVYWYQQSLDQGLQFLIQYYNGEERAKGNILERFSAQQFPDLHSELNLSSLELGDSALYFCASSPRYNEQFFGPGTRLTVL.

The chain recombines TRBV5-1 with TRBJ1-6, with D possibly TRBD1 on 6 matching bases. V lost 0 bases to trimming and J lost 9 bases, with 10 bases between them. This CDR3 is built from 14 residues. Looked up from germline, CDR1 is SGHRS and CDR2 is YFSETQ. CDR3 loop: CASSLGDKASPLHF. The CDR3 DNA reads TGCGCCAGCAGCTTGGGGGACAAGGCTTCACCCCTCCACTTT.

The V and J genes are TRBV4-3 and TRBJ2-1, with 9 bases fitting TRBD1. V dropped 2 bases and J dropped 6; count of bases not matched to a gene: 5. The CDR3 consists of 15 residues. The germline V gene has CDR1 LGHNA and CDR2 YSLEER. The DNA for the CDR3 is TGCGCCAGCAGCCAACGGGACAGGGCCCCCAATGAGCAGTTCTTC. Protein sequence: CASSQRDRAPNEQFF.

The chain is built from TRBV11-2 and TRBJ1-6; D possibly corresponds to TRBD1 (5 bases). Germline lookup yields CDR1 SGHAT and CDR2 FQNNGV. V shed 3 bases and J shed 4 bases, with 10 bases lying between them. The CDR3 is 15 amino acids. CDR3 loop: CASSFSGYYNSPLHF. The CDR3 bases are TGTGCCAGCAGCTTCTCAGGGTATTATAATTCACCCCTCCACTTT.

The genes are TRBV6-1 and TRBJ2-3; 10 bases fit TRBD2. CDR1 and CDR2 from the germline V gene are MNHNS and SASEGT. V was clipped by 2 bases and J by 2 bases; unmatched bases: 4. This CDR3 is built from 16 residues. In DNA, the CDR3 is TGTGCCAGCAGTGAATTCACTAGCGGGGCCACAGATACGCAGTATTTT. It encodes CASSEFTSGATDTQYF.

The genes are TRBV4-1 and TRBJ1-5; TRBD1 might be the D (6 bases). CDR3 length equals 18 residues. CDR1 and CDR2 from the germline V gene are MGHRA and YSYEKL. Trimming shortened V by 5 bases and J by 5 bases, and 25 bases separated the two germline ends. CDR3 coding DNA: TGCGCCAGCAGCACTGTCCCTTCAGGGAGACAGGACTATCAGCCCCAGCATTTT. As protein: CASSTVPSGRQDYQPQHF.

This chain joins TRBV7-9 and TRBJ2-7, with 13 positions matching TRBD2. The CDR3 spans 17 residues. CDR1 and CDR2 (germline): SEHNR, FQNEAQ (reference sequence). Trimming took 5 bases from V and 3 from J; bases not matched to a gene: 10. The CDR3 sequence is CASSEPPTSGGDYEQYF. CDR3 nucleotide sequence: TGTGCCAGCAGCGAACCCCCTACTAGCGGGGGGGACTACGAGCAGTACTTC.

CDR3 sequence (DNA): TGTGCCAGCAGATACGCCGTGTCGGGGGTGAACACTGAAGCTTTCTTT. It is translated as CASRYAVSGVNTEAFF. This chain links TRBV6-5 with TRBJ1-1, with D possibly TRBD1 on 5 matching bases. Germline loops: CDR1 MNHEY, CDR2 SVGAGI. The V end lost 6 bases, the J end lost 0 bases, and 17 bases lay between the germline ends. The CDR3 runs to 16 residues.

V is TRBV2 and J is TRBJ1-2; D may be TRBD1 (6 bases). Germline lookup yields CDR1 SNHLY and CDR2 FYNNEI. Trimming took 3 bases from V and 2 from J, leaving 10 bases between them. The CDR3 has 14 residues. This chain's CDR3 is CASSEGAQNYGYTF. For the CDR3, the DNA is TGTGCCAGCAGTGAGGGGGCTCAAAACTATGGCTACACCTTC.

The chain combines TRBV4-2 with TRBJ1-2, with a tentative D call TRBD1 (6 bases). The CDR3 is 14 residues long. CDR1 is LGHNA, CDR2 YNFKEQ, per germline. Deletions cut 3 bases from V and 7 bases from J, with 15 bases between. The CDR3: CASSHPSTGFGYTF. CDR3 nucleotides: TGTGCCAGCAGCCACCCAAGCACAGGGTTTGGCTACACCTTC.

The chain combines TRBV18 with TRBJ1-4; no clear D gene. Germline V gives CDR1 KGHSH, CDR2 LQKENI. The CDR3 is 16 residues long. Trimming shortened V by 1 base and J by 0 bases, and 9 bases separated the two germline ends. In DNA, the CDR3 is TGTGCCAGCTCACCACGGCCACTAGCAACTAATGAAAAACTGTTTTTT. This sequence encodes CASSPRPLATNEKLFF.

The chain joins TRBV30 to TRBJ2-5, with D maybe TRBD1 (6 bases). V lost 4 bases, J lost 3 bases, and 9 bases lay in between. The CDR3 is made up of 12 amino acids. CDR1 GTSNPN and CDR2 SVGIG come from the germline V gene (reference sequence). This chain's CDR3 is CAWKGGEETQYF. CDR3 bases: TGTGCCTGGAAAGGGGGAGAAGAGACCCAGTACTTC. Based on the CDR3 plus reference TRBV30 and TRBJ2-5, the full variable domain is SQTIHQWPATLVQPVGSPLSLECTVEGTSNPNLYWYRQAAGRGLQLLFYSVGIGQISSEVPQNLSASRPQDRQFILSSKKLLLSDSGFYLCAWKGGEETQYFGPGTRLLVL.

The chain links TRBV7-3 to TRBJ2-1; D is possibly TRBD2 (7 bases). The CDR3 sequence is 16 residues long. V was shortened by 1 base and J by 3 bases, with 13 bases between the two germline ends. Germline loops: CDR1 SGHTA, CDR2 FQGTGA. The chain's CDR3 is CASSLSGGALYNEQFF. CDR3 coding DNA: TGTGCCAGCAGCTTAAGTGGGGGGGCACTCTACAATGAGCAGTTCTTC.

The rearrangement joins TRBV9 to TRBJ1-4; 10 bases map to TRBD1. This CDR3 has 14 residues. Germline values: CDR1 SGDLS, CDR2 YYNGEE. Trimming at V came to 2 bases and at J to 5 bases, leaving 0 bases not matched to a gene. In DNA form, the CDR3 reads TGTGCCAGCAGCGTGGGACAGGGGAATGAAAAACTGTTTTTT. Encoded protein: CASSVGQGNEKLFF. Drawing the rest from reference TRBV9 and TRBJ1-4, the complete variable domain is DSGVTQTPKHLITATGQRVTLRCSPRSGDLSVYWYQQSLDQGLQFLIQYYNGEERAKGNILERFSAQQFPDLHSELNLSSLELGDSALYFCASSVGQGNEKLFFGSGTQLSVL.

V gene TRBV29-1 combines with J gene TRBJ1-1, with D unclear. V was shortened by 4 bases and J by 2 bases, with 11 bases between the two germline ends. CDR1 SQVTM and CDR2 ANQGSEA come from the germline V gene. This CDR3 spans 13 amino acids. CDR3 DNA: TGCAGCGTTGCCGGACTGGGCAACACTGAAGCTTTCTTT. This codes for CSVAGLGNTEAFF.

Note on this clone: This sample includes further DNA sequences coding for the same CDR3. CDR3: CATSRDPGTGGDEQFF. The CDR3 DNA reads as TGTGCCACCAGCAGAGACCCCGGGACAGGGGGCGATGAGCAGTTCTTC. The chain uses TRBV15 and TRBJ2-1, with TRBD1 identical over 12 bases. Trimming at V came to 0 bases and at J to 8 bases, leaving 5 bases not matched to a gene. Germline V gene sequence: CDR1 LNHNV, CDR2 YYDKDF (reference sequence). The CDR3 length is 16 residues.